The next 22 T cell receptor beta chains were all read from a single sample in a study of high-grade serous ovarian cancer treatment subgroups. Here immunoSEQ multiplex PCR was the method, and the copy in TCRdb shows in-frame clones only, minus some. The sample consists of 4,500 or so clones, around 77% of them appearing once. Tumor samples were obtained before definitive surgery or chemotherapy. Sequencing was carried out using tumor tissue. These receptors all come from a human donor with high-grade serous ovarian cancer.

The V call is TRBV27, the J call TRBJ2-3; no reliable D call. CDR3 size: 13 residues. CDR1 is MNHEY and CDR2 is SMNVEV in the germline V gene (reference sequence). The germline V and J ends were trimmed by 4 bases and 7 bases, with 12 bases remaining between them. The CDR3 DNA reads as TGTGCCAGCAGTTCCAGACTCACCCATACGCAGTATTTT. Its translation is CASSSRLTHTQYF.

The CDR3 reads CASIQGGVGTQYF. CDR3 bases: TGTGCCAGCATTCAAGGAGGGGTTGGTACGCAGTATTTT. The chain is built from TRBV5-6 and TRBJ2-3; tentative D call: TRBD2 (6 bases). The V end lost 6 bases, the J end lost 8 bases, and 16 bases lay between the germline ends. This CDR3 region has 13 residues. Germline V gene sequence: CDR1 SGHDT, CDR2 YYEEEE.

The rearrangement links TRBV15 to TRBJ2-1; TRBD2 agrees at 9 bases. The germline V gene has CDR1 LNHNV and CDR2 YYDKDF (reference sequence). This CDR3 is 15 amino acids long. Trimming cost V 1 base and J 9 bases; bases outside gene matches: 7. The CDR3 region is CATSRVREGRGEQFF. DNA for the CDR3: TGTGCCACCAGCAGAGTGCGGGAGGGCCGGGGTGAGCAGTTCTTC. The entire variable domain, with the rest obtained from reference TRBV15 and TRBJ2-1, is as follows: DAMVIQNPRYQVTQFGKPVTLSCSQTLNHNVMYWYQQKSSQAPKLLFHYYDKDFNNEADTPDNFQSRRPNTSFCFLDIRSPGLGDTAMYLCATSRVREGRGEQFFGPGTRLTVL.

V is TRBV7-6 and J is TRBJ2-7; D not certain. Trimming stripped 5 bases from V and 4 bases from J, with 15 bases between. The CDR3 loop spans 14 amino acids. Germline CDR1 and CDR2: SGHVS and FNYEAQ. The CDR3 region has the DNA TGTGCCAGCAGCCCCGTTGAATCCCAATACGAGCAGTACTTC. Its protein is CASSPVESQYEQYF.

The chain combines TRBV19 with TRBJ2-5; TRBD2 agrees at 12 bases. The V and J ends lost 5 bases and 4 bases, in that order; junction bases with no gene match: 8. CDR1 is LNHDA and CDR2 is SQIVND in the germline V gene (reference sequence). The CDR3 sequence is 16 residues long. In nucleotides, the CDR3 is TGTGCCAGTAGTCGCGGCCTACTAGCGGGAGGAGAGACCCAGTACTTC. As protein: CASSRGLLAGGETQYF. Full variable domain (outside the CDR3, taken from reference TRBV19 and TRBJ2-5): DGGITQSPKYLFRKEGQNVTLSCEQNLNHDAMYWYRQDPGQGLRLIYYSQIVNDFQKGDIAEGYSVSREKKESFPLTVTSAQKNPTAFYLCASSRGLLAGGETQYFGPGTRLLVL.

This chain joins TRBV19 and TRBJ2-2, with 8 bases that match TRBD2. The germline V gene encodes CDR1 LNHDA and CDR2 SQIVND (reference sequence). Trimming at V came to 4 bases and at J to 2 bases, leaving 6 bases not matched to a gene. The CDR3 sequence is 16 residues long. The chain's CDR3 is CASSRSLAVNTGELFF. CDR3 bases: TGTGCCAGTAGTAGGTCACTAGCGGTAAACACCGGGGAGCTGTTTTTT.

This clone was detected once. The rearrangement uses TRBV10-3 and TRBJ2-3; D is ambiguous. The CDR3 spans 12 residues. Trimming cost V 10 bases and J 2 bases, with 10 bases left between them. The germline V gene has CDR1 ENHRY and CDR2 SYGVKD. The CDR3 reads CASSSTTDTQYF. The CDR3 bases are TGTGCCAGCAGCTCTACCACAGATACGCAGTATTTT.

The chain is built from TRBV11-2 and TRBJ1-1, with a possible D match to TRBD1 (5 bases). The CDR3 has 14 residues. Germline V gene data show CDR1 as SGHAT and CDR2 as FQNNGV. V dropped 1 base and J dropped 5 bases, with 11 bases sitting between them. CDR3 bases: TGTGCCAGCAGCTTAGCTCGGGGGGGAACTGAAGCTTTCTTT. It yields the protein CASSLARGGTEAFF.

The chain employs TRBV5-1 and TRBJ2-7; 8 bases agree with TRBD1. V shed 1 base and J 3 bases; nucleotides not matched to a gene: 0. The CDR3 is 13 amino acids. The germline V gene has CDR1 SGHRS and CDR2 YFSETQ. CDR3 sequence (DNA): TGCGCCAGCAGCTTGACAGGGGGCTACGAGCAGTACGTC. It is translated as CASSLTGGYEQYV.

V and J are TRBV5-4 and TRBJ2-7; D may be TRBD1 (5 bases). Germline V gene sequence: CDR1 SGHNT, CDR2 YYREEE (reference sequence). Trimming left V 0 bases short and J 4 bases short, with 11 bases between. This CDR3 comprises 14 residues. The DNA of the CDR3 is TGTGCCAGCAGCTTGGACAGGAGCCCTTACGAGCAGTACGTC. This gives the protein CASSLDRSPYEQYV.

This clone was recorded only once. The J gene is TRBJ2-1, the V gene TRBV27; TRBD2 matches 8 bases. CDR3 length: 16 amino acids. V shed 6 bases and J 0 bases; nucleotides not matched to a gene: 7. Germline CDR1 reads MNHEY; CDR2 reads SMNVEV (reference sequence). Here the CDR3 DNA reads TGTGCCAGCAGACTCGGGGGGGCTAGCTCCTACAATGAGCAGTTCTTC. Its translation: CASRLGGASSYNEQFF.

V and J are TRBV5-1 and TRBJ2-3; the match to TRBD2 covers 9 bases. Germline CDR1 reads SGHRS; CDR2 reads YFSETQ. CDR3 length: 14 amino acids. V gave up 4 bases and J gave up 1 base; unmatched junction bases: 1. CDR3 coding DNA: TGCGCCAGCAGCCGGACTAGCGGCACAGATACGCAGTATTTT. Amino acid sequence: CASSRTSGTDTQYF.

The CDR3 is CASSIGGPGSSGETQYF. CDR3 sequence (DNA): TGTGCCAGTAGTATAGGGGGCCCAGGCTCGTCGGGAGAGACCCAGTACTTC. The genes are TRBV19 and TRBJ2-5; perhaps TRBD1 as D (5 bases). Germline-derived CDR1 and CDR2 are LNHDA and SQIVND (reference sequence). Trimming left V 1 base short and J 4 bases short, with 19 bases between. This CDR3 spans 17 amino acids.

This chain links TRBV30 with TRBJ1-6, with D unclear. V shed 2 bases and J shed 14 bases, with 22 bases lying between them. From germline, CDR1 is GTSNPN and CDR2 SVGIG (reference sequence). This CDR3 comprises 15 residues. The CDR3 loop is CAWSLGGQSGLALHF. The CDR3 DNA is TGTGCCTGGAGTTTGGGTGGGCAGTCCGGTTTGGCCCTCCACTTT. Full variable domain (missing parts from reference TRBV30 and TRBJ1-6): SQTIHQWPATLVQPVGSPLSLECTVEGTSNPNLYWYRQAAGRGLQLLFYSVGIGQISSEVPQNLSASRPQDRQFILSSKKLLLSDSGFYLCAWSLGGQSGLALHFGNGTRLTVT.

This clone was counted a few times. This sequence joins TRBV18 and TRBJ1-1; maybe TRBD1 (5 bases). Germline V gene lookup returns CDR1 KGHSH and CDR2 LQKENI. This CDR3 comprises 12 residues. The V gene lost 1 base and the J gene lost 10 bases, with 10 bases spanning the gap. CDR3 sequence: CASSPLAGGAFF. CDR3 coding DNA: TGTGCCAGCTCACCACTTGCGGGGGGAGCTTTCTTT.

The chain recombines TRBV2 with TRBJ2-7, with D possibly TRBD1 on 6 matching bases. The V end was cut by 9 bases, the J end by 1 base, with 13 bases between. The CDR3 extends over 13 amino acids. CDR1 is SNHLY and CDR2 is FYNNEI in the germline V gene. CDR3 amino acids: CASQTGHSYEQYF. CDR3 bases: TGTGCCAGTCAGACAGGCCATTCCTACGAGCAGTACTTC.

The chain is built from TRBV4-3 and TRBJ1-4; D remains ambiguous. V lost 0 bases and J 2 bases, leaving 10 bases between the germline ends. From germline, CDR1 is LGHNA and CDR2 YSLEER. This CDR3 spans 16 amino acids. The CDR3 nucleotides read TGCGCCAGCAGCCAAGATTGGTCTGCGACTAATGAAAAACTGTTTTTT. The encoded protein is CASSQDWSATNEKLFF.

The CDR3 sequence is CAWGRIGRGRETQYF. CDR3 nucleotide sequence: TGTGCCTGGGGTCGTATCGGGAGAGGCAGGGAGACCCAGTACTTC. The V call is TRBV30, the J call TRBJ2-5; D is possibly TRBD2 (6 bases). V dropped 5 bases and J dropped 5 bases, with 21 bases sitting between them. CDR3 length equals 15 residues. Germline CDR1 and CDR2: GTSNPN and SVGIG (reference sequence).

The chain recombines TRBV5-1 with TRBJ1-2; weak D call: TRBD1 (5 bases). The CDR3 is 17 amino acids. Trimming shortened V by 2 bases and J by 4 bases, and 21 bases separated the two germline ends. Germline CDR1 and CDR2: SGHRS and YFSETQ. The chain's CDR3 is CASSFSLPRDSVYGYTF. In DNA form, the CDR3 reads TGCGCCAGCAGCTTTTCCCTTCCCCGAGACAGCGTCTATGGCTACACCTTC.

The chain uses TRBV4-3 and TRBJ1-1; D uncertain. This CDR3 has 15 amino acids. The V gene's germline CDR1 is LGHNA and CDR2 YSLEER. V gave up 0 bases and J gave up 0 bases, with 8 bases separating them. This CDR3 reads CASSQEPRMNTEAFF. CDR3 sequence (DNA): TGCGCCAGCAGCCAAGAACCCCGTATGAACACTGAAGCTTTCTTT.

The V and J genes are TRBV29-1 and TRBJ2-4; 9 nucleotides align to TRBD1. The V gene end was trimmed by 4 bases and the J gene end by 8 bases; junction bases not matched to a gene: 6. The CDR3 loop spans 13 amino acids. Looked up from germline, CDR1 is SQVTM and CDR2 is ANQGSEA. CDR3 loop: CSVAADRGDIQYF. Written as DNA, the CDR3 is TGCAGCGTTGCGGCGGACAGGGGTGACATTCAGTACTTC.

The gene calls are TRBV11-3 and TRBJ2-2, with TRBD1 as a possible D gene (6 bases). Trimming stripped 5 bases from V and 2 bases from J, with 15 bases between. CDR3 length equals 16 residues. CDR1 and CDR2 (germline): SGHNT, YENEEA. The CDR3 DNA sequence: TGTGCCAGCAGCCGGGGACAACGGCTAAACACCGGGGAGCTGTTTTTT. Translation gives CASSRGQRLNTGELFF.